This passage covers 5 T cell receptor beta chains from one sample sequenced in a study of beta chain features in type 1 diabetes. Investigators reverse transcribed all isolated RNA, so they sequenced expressed TCRB transcripts. TCRdb keeps only in-frame clones here, not all; method: immunoSEQ multiplex PCR. The repertoire has about 180,000 clones, about 13% of them found once; the top ten carry 0.6% to 0.8%. Sequencing used central memory CD4+ T cells from blood. These receptors were collected from a woman younger than 30 in good health.

V and J are TRBV6-1 and TRBJ1-1; 7 nucleotides align to TRBD1. The CDR3 sequence is 15 residues long. Germline lookup yields CDR1 MNHNS and CDR2 SASEGT. The ends lost 5 bases at V and 0 bases at J; junction bases unmatched: 6. The CDR3 bases are TGTGCCAGCAGTTTAACAGGGGCTCTGAACACTGAAGCTTTCTTT. Its translation is CASSLTGALNTEAFF.

The chain is built from TRBV18 and TRBJ2-7, with TRBD1 as a possible D gene (6 bases). This CDR3 is built from 13 residues. Trimming pared 3 bases from V and 6 bases from J, leaving 12 bases between. The germline CDR1 and CDR2 sequences are KGHSH and LQKENI. The CDR3 loop is CASSPLGTSEQYF. CDR3 DNA: TGTGCCAGCTCACCCCTCGGGACAAGCGAGCAGTACTTC.

The sample holds a few counts of this clone. This rearrangement joins TRBV13 to TRBJ2-3, with TRBD1 as a possible D gene (7 bases). Germline-derived CDR1 and CDR2 are PRHDT and FYEKMQ (reference sequence). Trimming removed 6 bases from V and 14 bases from J, with 27 bases in between. The CDR3 length is 15 residues. The CDR3 reads CASSTRSGGPVMRYF. As DNA, the CDR3 is TGTGCCAGCAGTACCCGGTCAGGGGGGCCAGTAATGAGGTATTTT.

At least ten counts were recorded for this clone. This chain links TRBV9 with TRBJ2-4; 7 bases align to TRBD1. Germline lookup yields CDR1 SGDLS and CDR2 YYNGEE. CDR3 length: 15 residues. J was trimmed by 0 bases and V by 4 bases; bases with no gene match: 4. For the CDR3, the DNA is TGTGCCAGCAGCTTACAGGGGCTAGCCAAAAACATTCAGTACTTC. This codes for CASSLQGLAKNIQYF.

This clone was seen only a few times. The rearrangement links TRBV4-2 to TRBJ1-5; no reliable D call. Looked up from germline, CDR1 is LGHNA and CDR2 is YNFKEQ. V was clipped by 0 bases and J by 3 bases, with 18 bases between them. The CDR3 has 18 amino acids. CDR3 loop: CASSQDLLLLKPNQPQHF. CDR3 DNA: TGTGCCAGCAGCCAAGATCTCCTATTGCTCAAACCCAATCAGCCCCAGCATTTT.